The source of this TCR beta chain is a study of vaccination and CD4 T cells after COVID-19. The sample's treatment: approximately 10-day PBMC culture with coronavirus spike peptide pools or control peptides (ViraFEST assay). After expanding antigen-specific T cells with peptide pools, ViraFEST sequenced their TCRs. Peptide pools at around 9.6 ug/ml, together with 10 IU/ml IL-2, were added to cultures of approximately 2 million PBMCs per well. Days 3 and 7 saw half the medium replaced with fresh IL-2 medium. Remarks on this clonotype: Its cognate antigen is unknown.

Cultured CD4+ T cells had their DNA profiled by the Oncomine TCR Beta short-read assay. TCRdb reprocessed the PCR reads with MiXCR, giving one entry per CDR3 protein. The sample includes around 20,000 distinct CDR3 sequences, around 56% of them seen just once. Findings and caveats of the study: In median terms, SARS-CoV-2-reactive clonotypes went from 21 to 38, a nonsignificant rise.

Source: CD4+ T cells from blood, cultured in vitro, taken before SARS-CoV-2 vaccination. This receptor was identified in a human donor who had recovered from COVID-19.

This chain's CDR3 is CASSLLEGAGYGYTF. DNA for the CDR3: TGTGCCAGCAGCTTATTAGAAGGGGCGGGCTATGGCTACACCTTC. The chain is built from TRBV7-9 and TRBJ1-2; the D gene is possibly TRBD1 (5 bases). Trimming left V 2 bases short and J 4 bases short, with 14 bases between. Germline-derived CDR1 and CDR2 are SEHNR and FQNEAQ (reference sequence). The length of the CDR3 is 15 residues.